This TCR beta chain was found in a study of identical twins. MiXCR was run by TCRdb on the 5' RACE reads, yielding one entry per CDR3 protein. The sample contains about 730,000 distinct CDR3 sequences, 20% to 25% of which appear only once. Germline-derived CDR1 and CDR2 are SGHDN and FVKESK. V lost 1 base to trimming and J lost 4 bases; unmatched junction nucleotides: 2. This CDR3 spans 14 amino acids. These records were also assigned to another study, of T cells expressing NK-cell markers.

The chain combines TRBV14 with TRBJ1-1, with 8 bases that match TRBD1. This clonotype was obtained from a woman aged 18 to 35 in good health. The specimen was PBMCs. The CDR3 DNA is TGTGCCAGCAGCCAAGGTCAGGGGGCCACTGAAGCTTTCTTT. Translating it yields CASSQGQGATEAFF.